Below, one T cell receptor (beta chain) is given with its context. CDR1 and CDR2 (germline): SQVTM, ANQGSEA. V lost 6 bases and J lost 2, with 11 bases in between. CDR3 length: 13 residues. This entry belongs to a study of cytomegalovirus exposure and HLA in healthy donors. Study context: The approximately 110 validation repertoires used a platform that matched the one used for the approximately 610 first-cohort repertoires, as a later analysis reported.

This table comes from immunoSEQ multiplex PCR, and its TCRdb copy is limited to in-frame clones, with some not included. Here the sample spans 100,000 to 150,000 clones, roughly nine tenths being singletons. The specimen sequenced was PBMCs. This chain uses TRBV29-1 with TRBJ1-5; D might be TRBD1 (5 bases). This TCR came from a woman aged 18-29 years in good health and CMV-seronegative. The CDR3 loop is CSVSRGGNQPQHF. Here the CDR3 DNA reads TGCAGCGTCTCCCGGGGGGGCAATCAGCCCCAGCATTTT.